This TCR beta chain came from a study of blood T cell repertoires in COVID-19. In the study overall: Acute and convalescent COVID-19 specimens originated in the United States, Italy and Spain. T cells, B-cell-depleted T cells, or PBMCs supplied cDNA or gDNA.

The protocol was immunoSEQ multiplex PCR, while the TCRdb copy is restricted to in-frame clones and leaves out a portion. In the table there are roughly 430,000 clones, more than 70% of which are singletons. V lost 2 bases, J lost 4 bases, and 3 bases stayed unmatched. Germline V gene sequence: CDR1 SGHRS, CDR2 YFSETQ. The CDR3 length is 14 residues. The J gene is TRBJ2-5, the V gene TRBV5-1; 9 positions match TRBD1. The sequence was collected from a woman aged 18 to 35 who had been exposed to COVID-19. Sequencing was performed on PBMCs or T cells enriched from blood (not recorded which). This chain's CDR3 is CASSLQGARETQYF. For the CDR3, the DNA is TGCGCCAGCAGCTTACAGGGGGCAAGAGAGACCCAGTACTTC. Filled out from reference TRBV5-1 and TRBJ2-5, the complete variable domain reads KAGVTQTPRYLIKTRGQQVTLSCSPISGHRSVSWYQQTPGQGLQFLFEYFSETQRNKGNFPGRFSGRQFSNSRSEMNVSTLELGDSALYLCASSLQGARETQYFGPGTRLLVL.